The clone carrying this TCR beta chain was counted many times. This entry comes from a study of T cells after yellow fever vaccination. Production of TCR cDNA was by 5'RACE template switching, which also added a universal primer site and UMIs. TCRdb reprocessed the 5' RACE reads with MiXCR, giving one entry per CDR3 protein. There are about 50,000 distinct CDR3 sequences in the sample; about 5.6% occur only once, and 31% lies in the top ten. Trimming removed 10 bases from V and 4 bases from J, with 19 bases in between. The CDR3 has 14 residues. Germline V gives CDR1 MNHEY, CDR2 SVGEGT. The TCR originated in a man aged 18 to 29 who received the YFV17D yellow fever vaccine. This rearrangement joins TRBV6-2 or TRBV6-3 to TRBJ1-2; possibly TRBD1 for D (6 bases). This material consisted of PBMCs, either bulk or a sorted T-cell subset (CD4+, CD8+, memory, or dextramer-sorted; not recorded which), taken on the day of the yellow fever booster vaccination. The CDR3 loop is CATTQGVSAYGYTF. As DNA, the CDR3 is TGTGCCACCACACAGGGCGTCTCGGCCTATGGCTACACCTTC.